These 14 T cell receptor beta chains came from one sample sequenced in a study of vaccination and CD4 T cells after COVID-19. The antigens for these receptors are not known. The sample's treatment: 10-day PBMC culture with coronavirus spike peptide pools or control peptides (ViraFEST assay). An Oncomine TCR Beta short-read assay was used to sequence the DNA from cultured CD4+ T cells. Each CDR3 protein is one row after TCRdb ran MiXCR on the PCR reads. The sample holds around 12,000 distinct CDR3 sequences, 35% to 40% seen once. The sample taken for sequencing was cultured CD4+ T cells from blood. These receptor sequences come from a human donor with COVID-19.

In its sample, this clonotype ranks as medium-sized. CDR3 residues: CASSLVGTNTGELFF. The CDR3 coding sequence is TGCGCCAGCAGCTTGGTAGGGACGAACACCGGGGAGCTGTTTTTT. The chain is built from TRBV5-1 and TRBJ2-2; no clear D gene. The germline V gene encodes CDR1 SGHRS and CDR2 YFSETQ. V lost 0 bases, J lost 0 bases, and 6 bases lay in between. CDR3 size: 15 residues.

V is TRBV7-2 and J is TRBJ1-2; a weak D match, TRBD1 (6 bases). The CDR3 has 16 residues. Germline V gene data show CDR1 as SGHTA and CDR2 as FQGNSA. V lost 2 bases to trimming and J lost 4 bases, with 17 bases between them. CDR3 DNA sequence: TGTGCCAGCAGCTTACGGCCCAGCGGGGGCGCCTATGGCTACACCTTC. Protein: CASSLRPSGGAYGYTF. Full variable domain (remainder filled in from reference TRBV7-2 and TRBJ1-2): GAGVSQSPSNKVTEKGKDVELRCDPISGHTALYWYRQSLGQGLEFLIYFQGNSAPDKSGLPSDRFSAERTGGSVSTLTIQRTQQEDSAVYLCASSLRPSGGAYGYTFGSGTRLTVV.

This clonotype was seen a handful of times. The chain employs TRBV19 and TRBJ1-1; 10 positions agree with TRBD1. The CDR3 spans 14 residues. The germline gives CDR1 LNHDA, CDR2 SQIVND (reference sequence). V was pared by 7 bases and J by 4 bases, with 6 bases of the junction left unmatched. The CDR3 coding sequence is TGTGCCAGTATCCGACAGGGGGCTGGCACTGAAGCTTTCTTT. Translation gives CASIRQGAGTEAFF.

This rearrangement joins TRBV19 to TRBJ1-2, with D uncertain. This CDR3 has 15 amino acids. V lost 4 bases and J lost 4, with 16 bases in between. Germline V gene data show CDR1 as LNHDA and CDR2 as SQIVND (reference sequence). The CDR3, as DNA: TGTGCCAGTAGTACCCCTGTGGGGTTAGGCTATGGCTACACCTTC. Amino acid sequence: CASSTPVGLGYGYTF.

This chain joins TRBV12-3 or TRBV12-4 and TRBJ2-5; TRBD2 matches at 7 bases. This CDR3 spans 14 amino acids. V trimming: 4 bases; J trimming: 1 base; junction bases outside the gene matches: 3. The CDR3 sequence is CASSWGTIQETQYF. For the CDR3, the DNA is TGTGCCAGCAGTTGGGGGACTATCCAAGAGACCCAGTACTTC.

This clonotype was seen only a few times. The chain uses TRBV12-3 or TRBV12-4 and TRBJ2-6; the D gene is possibly TRBD1 (5 bases). V was trimmed by 5 bases and J by 0 bases, leaving 14 bases between them. This CDR3 has 17 residues. Written as DNA, the CDR3 is TGTGCCAGCAGTATGGGGCGAGGTTTCTCTGGGGCCAACGTCCTGACTTTC. Amino acids: CASSMGRGFSGANVLTF.

This clonotype was counted between two and nine times. The rearrangement uses TRBV2 and TRBJ1-2, with 7 bases lining up with TRBD1. In germline, CDR1 is SNHLY, CDR2 FYNNEI. The CDR3 runs to 14 residues. Trimming took 3 bases from V and 3 from J; bases not matched to a gene: 4. The CDR3 sequence is CASSEYRGDYGYTF. CDR3 nucleotide sequence: TGTGCCAGCAGTGAGTACAGGGGTGACTATGGCTACACCTTC.

This clonotype occurred a few times. This chain joins TRBV20-1 and TRBJ2-4; possibly TRBD2 for D (6 bases). Looked up from germline, CDR1 is DFQATT and CDR2 is SNEGSKA (reference sequence). The CDR3 extends over 15 amino acids. Trimming removed 0 bases at V and 0 bases at J, with 9 bases between. The CDR3 bases are TGCAGTGCTAGAGATCGGGGGATAGCCAAAAACATTCAGTACTTC. It translates to CSARDRGIAKNIQYF.

V is TRBV20-1 and J is TRBJ2-3; 8 bases match TRBD2. Germline CDR1 and CDR2: DFQATT and SNEGSKA (reference sequence). Trimming at V came to 5 bases and at J to 2 bases, leaving 6 bases not matched to a gene. The CDR3 contains 14 residues. The CDR3 coding sequence is TGCAGTGCTGGACATAGCGGGGTCACAGATACGCAGTATTTT. This encodes CSAGHSGVTDTQYF.

Only one count was recorded for this clonotype. The chain recombines TRBV12-3 or TRBV12-4 with TRBJ1-3; D is undetermined. CDR3 size: 12 residues. The ends were cut back, 6 bases at V and 4 bases at J, with 7 bases in the middle. DNA for the CDR3: TGTGCCAGCAGGATGGGGGGAAACACCATATATTTT. Amino acid sequence: CASRMGGNTIYF.

This clonotype was detected a few times. The rearrangement joins TRBV11-2 to TRBJ2-3, with D uncertain. Germline V gene lookup returns CDR1 SGHAT and CDR2 FQNNGV. The CDR3 contains 12 residues. The V end lost 2 bases, the J end lost 2 bases, and 2 bases lay between the germline ends. CDR3 sequence (DNA): TGTGCCAGCAGCTTAATCACAGATACGCAGTATTTT. Protein product: CASSLITDTQYF. The full variable domain, its missing parts supplied by reference TRBV11-2 and TRBJ2-3, is EAGVAQSPRYKIIEKRQSVAFWCNPISGHATLYWYQQILGQGPKLLIQFQNNGVVDDSQLPKDRFSAERLKGVDSTLKIQPAKLEDSAVYLCASSLITDTQYFGPGTRLTVL.

V and J are TRBV2 and TRBJ2-7; 11 nucleotides align to TRBD2. With V trimmed by 4 bases and J by 6 bases, 8 bases remained unmatched. Germline CDR1 SNHLY, CDR2 FYNNEI. The CDR3 spans 15 residues. CDR3 in DNA: TGTGCCAGCAGTGGGGCTAGCGGGGGGATCGGCGAGCAGTACTTC. Its protein product is CASSGASGGIGEQYF.

The gene calls are TRBV20-1 and TRBJ2-7, with D possibly being TRBD1 (5 bases). Trimming stripped 0 bases from V and 0 bases from J, with 12 bases between. The CDR3 is 15 amino acids. Germline CDR1 reads DFQATT; CDR2 reads SNEGSKA (reference sequence). The CDR3 loop is CSARDPQGLSYEQYF. For the CDR3, the DNA is TGCAGTGCTAGAGATCCCCAGGGCCTCTCCTACGAGCAGTACTTC.

The chain is built from TRBV10-1 and TRBJ2-5, with 8 bases matching TRBD1. The CDR3 has 16 residues. Per germline, CDR1 WNHNN and CDR2 SYGVQD (reference sequence). After removal of 1 base from V and 5 bases from J, the junction contained 9 bases not matched to a gene. CDR3 sequence: CASSEYKDRAKETQYF. The CDR3 DNA reads TGCGCCAGCAGTGAGTATAAGGACAGGGCGAAGGAGACCCAGTACTTC.